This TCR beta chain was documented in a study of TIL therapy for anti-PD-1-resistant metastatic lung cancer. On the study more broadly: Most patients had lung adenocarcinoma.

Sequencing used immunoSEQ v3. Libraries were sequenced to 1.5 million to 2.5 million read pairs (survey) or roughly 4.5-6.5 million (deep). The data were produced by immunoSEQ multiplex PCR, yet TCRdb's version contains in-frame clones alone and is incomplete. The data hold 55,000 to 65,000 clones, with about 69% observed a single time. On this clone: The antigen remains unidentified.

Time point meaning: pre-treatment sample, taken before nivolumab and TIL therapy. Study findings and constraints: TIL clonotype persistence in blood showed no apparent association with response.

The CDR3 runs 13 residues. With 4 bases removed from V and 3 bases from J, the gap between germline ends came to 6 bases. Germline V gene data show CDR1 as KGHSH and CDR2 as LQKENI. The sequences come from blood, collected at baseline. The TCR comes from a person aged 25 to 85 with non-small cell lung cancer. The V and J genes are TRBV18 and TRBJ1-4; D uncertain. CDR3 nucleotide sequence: TGTGCCAGCTCACGCAGTTCTAATGAAAAACTGTTTTTT. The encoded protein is CASSRSSNEKLFF.